This TCR beta chain was found in a study of a mutant IDH1 vaccine in newly diagnosed glioma. Regarding this clone: What it recognizes is unknown.

V dropped 3 bases and J dropped 1 base, with 14 bases sitting between them. Germline V CDR1 and CDR2: LNHDA, SQIVND (reference sequence). This CDR3 region has 16 residues. Libraries were prepared by immunoSEQ multiplex PCR; TCRdb keeps only in-frame clonotypes and omits some of them. In the table there are 35,000 to 45,000 clones, roughly 80% of which are singletons. Described time point: week 35, safety follow-up. Topical imiquimod was applied with each vaccine dose, which held 300 ug of mutant IDH1 20-mer peptide. The TCR originated in a woman aged 50 to 65 with glioma. The chain is built from TRBV19 and TRBJ2-3, with D unclear. The material sequenced was PBMCs, taken from a glioma patient whose treatment included an IDH1 peptide vaccine. CDR3 nucleotides: TGTGCCAGTAGTATGGTCCCCCCCACGGGCACAGATACGCAGTATTTT. Translating it yields CASSMVPPTGTDTQYF. The full variable domain, completed using reference TRBV19 and TRBJ2-3, is DGGITQSPKYLFRKEGQNVTLSCEQNLNHDAMYWYRQDPGQGLRLIYYSQIVNDFQKGDIAEGYSVSREKKESFPLTVTSAQKNPTAFYLCASSMVPPTGTDTQYFGPGTRLTVL.